This T cell receptor (beta chain) was sequenced in a study of cytomegalovirus exposure and HLA in healthy donors. Regarding the study as a whole: Diagnosis of cytomegalovirus status made by the classifier reportedly showed high specificity and sensitivity. TCR beta chains numbering some 160 were designated cytomegalovirus-associated. There were a few CMV-associated chains whose specificity for CMV antigens was confirmed in vitro.

Generated by immunoSEQ multiplex PCR, the TCRdb table keeps only in-frame clones and is missing some. This table holds around 160,000 clones, around 81% found once. The donors belonged to the approximately 120-subject validation cohort, separate from the approximately 670-subject first cohort. This clone has just one count. Its antigen is not identified. Looked up from germline, CDR1 is MNHNS and CDR2 is SASEGT. The CDR3 spans 18 residues. The V end lost 1 base, the J end lost 5 bases, and 23 bases lay between the germline ends. The chain recombines TRBV6-1 with TRBJ1-2; D remains unclear. The sequence came from a man aged 25-45 years in good health and CMV-seropositive. The specimen sequenced was PBMCs. CDR3 bases: TGTGCCAGCAGTGAAGGGTCTTCGACACGGGCGGACTATTATGGCTACACCTTC. Its protein product is CASSEGSSTRADYYGYTF.